This T cell receptor (beta chain) was identified during a study of T cell responses to AZD1222 COVID-19 vaccine. About this clone: What it recognizes is unknown.

This table comes from immunoSEQ multiplex PCR, and its TCRdb copy is limited to in-frame clones, with some not included. The table shows 100,000 to 150,000 clones, with 93% occurring only once. Findings of the study overall: Repertoires were sampled only after the peak T cell response. Spike-wide coverage was observed for vaccine-associated CD4 TCRs, with dominant responses at 160-218 and 743-854. Spike-specific TCR breadth and depth went up after people got two AZD1222 doses.

CDR3 length: 14 residues. Trimming removed 0 bases from V and 7 bases from J, with 10 bases in between. The germline V gene has CDR1 LNHNV and CDR2 YYDKDF (reference sequence). This receptor was obtained from an adult in good health. This sample comprised peripheral blood, obtained on day 0 of AZD1222 vaccination. The chain employs TRBV15 and TRBJ1-5, with D unclear. The chain's CDR3 is CATSRDFAEQPQHF. The DNA of the CDR3 is TGTGCCACCAGCAGAGATTTTGCGGAGCAGCCCCAGCATTTT.